Below are 3 T cell receptor beta chains sequenced from a single sample in a study of cytomegalovirus exposure and HLA in healthy donors. The PCR ran on 60 Vbeta and 13 Jbeta primers. Clones were read by immunoSEQ multiplex PCR, and TCRdb kept only the in-frame ones, dropping some. There are around 55,000 clones in the sample; approximately 80% occur only once, and about 1.5% lies in the top ten. The sequenced sample was PBMCs. These TCRs come from a female donor in good health and CMV-seronegative.

This clone was found a few times. V gene TRBV19 combines with J gene TRBJ1-3, with a possible D match to TRBD1 (6 bases). The CDR3 is made up of 14 amino acids. V was clipped by 6 bases and J by 2 bases, with 11 bases between them. CDR1 LNHDA and CDR2 SQIVND come from the germline V gene (reference sequence). In DNA, the CDR3 is TGTGCCAGTAGGGGCCCAGGGGCTGGAAACACCATATATTTT. This translates into CASRGPGAGNTIYF.

This clone occurred a few times. The chain is built from TRBV19 and TRBJ1-1; possible D gene TRBD1, 5 bases. The CDR3 has 13 amino acids. Looked up from germline, CDR1 is LNHDA and CDR2 is SQIVND (reference sequence). Trimming cost V 8 bases and J 1 base, with 11 bases left between them. DNA for the CDR3: TGTGCCAGTGCATGGGGGGGGAACACTGAAGCTTTCTTT. Its translation: CASAWGGNTEAFF.

The chain links TRBV7-9 to TRBJ2-3; D is unresolved. CDR1 and CDR2 from the germline V gene are SEHNR and FQNEAQ (reference sequence). V lost 1 base and J lost 4, with 6 bases in between. The length of the CDR3 is 13 residues. The CDR3 DNA reads TGTGCCAGCAGCTTAGGCCAGGCAGATACGCAGTATTTT. It translates to CASSLGQADTQYF.